This is a list of T cell receptor beta chains from one sample in a study of CD8+CD57+ T cells in acquired aplastic anemia. TCRdb called the reads again in MiXCR, with one record for every CDR3 protein. The sample lists roughly 250,000 distinct CDR3 sequences, approximately 79% occurring once. Input material: sorted CD4+, CD8+, or CD8+CD57+ T cells (not recorded which) from PBMCs. These receptors all stem from a human donor with aplastic anemia. The CDR3 runs from the conserved cysteine through the conserved F or W. A D gene is named only where the DNA matches it firmly. A row's size may be missing; if present it is once, few, many or a size class.

clone size	D gene	V gene	J gene	CDR3 protein	CDR3 DNA
many	NA	TRBV12-3/TRBV12-4	TRBJ1-2	CASSPGYYGYTF	TGTGCCAGCAGTCCGGGGTACTATGGCTACACCTTC
many	NA	TRBV19	TRBJ1-5	CASSIVADLGPQHF	TGTGCCAGTAGTATAGTGGCAGACTTGGGGCCCCAGCATTTT
NA	TRBD1	TRBV11-3	TRBJ2-2	CASSLDLTGNTGEPFF	TGTGCCAGCAGCTTAGATCTGACAGGGAACACTGGGGAGCCGTTTTTT
NA	NA	TRBV7-9	TRBJ1-1	CASSGGGGANPEAFF	TGTGCCAGCAGTGGGGGGGGGGGCGCGAACCCTGAAGCTTTCTTT
NA	NA	TRBV5-5	TRBJ2-7	CASSLEDSSSYEQYF	TGTGCCAGCAGCTTGGAGGACTCGAGCTCCTACGAGCAGTACTTC
NA	TRBD1	TRBV7-9	TRBJ1-1	CAGQGDRETHYVGFF	TGTGCCGGACAGGGAGATAGGGAAACCCACTACGTCGGTTTCTTT
NA	TRBD2	TRBV9	TRBJ2-1	CASSVERGGGRDEQFF	TGTGCCAGCAGCGTTGAAAGGGGCGGGGGGAGGGATGAGCAGTTCTTC
once	NA	TRBV7-6	TRBJ2-2	CASSHESDTYNEQLFF	TGTGCCAGCAGCCATGAGAGCGATACCTACAATGAGCAGCTGTTTTTT
NA	NA	TRBV7-9	TRBJ2-3	CASSFARSRDTQYF	TGTGCCAGCAGCTTTGCGAGAAGTCGCGATACGCAGTATTTT
NA	NA	TRBV25-1	TRBJ1-2	CASSEPLLSGYTF	TGTGCCAGCAGTGAACCCCTGTTGTCTGGCTACACCTTC
NA	NA	TRBV2	TRBJ2-7	CASSEARGPYYEQYF	TGTGCCAGCAGTGAAGCTCGAGGACCCTACTACGAGCAGTACTTC
NA	TRBD1	TRBV2	TRBJ1-1	CASTNQGANTQAFF	TGTGCCAGCACCAACCAGGGGGCGAATACTCAAGCTTTCTTT
NA	NA	TRBV9	TRBJ1-1	CASGGTGNIQYSEAFF	TGTGCCAGCGGAGGGACTGGGAACATTCAGTACTCCGAAGCTTTCTTT
NA	NA	TRBV7-8	TRBJ2-1	CASSFHPGGTAISQFF	TGTGCCAGCAGCTTTCATCCAGGGGGGACAGCCATTTCCCAGTTCTTC
NA	NA	TRBV2	TRBJ1-2	CATSREGRDNYGYTF	TGTGCCACCAGCAGAGAAGGTAGAGATAACTATGGCTACACCTTC
NA	NA	TRBV7-9	TRBJ2-3	CASSLARGGETEYF	TGTGCCAGCAGCTTAGCGAGAGGCGGGGAGACCGAGTATTTT
once	NA	TRBV19	TRBJ2-7	CASSAGQSTYEQYF	TGTGCCAGTAGTGCGGGACAGAGCACCTACGAGCAGTACTTC
NA	NA	TRBV9	TRBJ1-1	CASSGDRGGGYIYF	TGTGCCAGCAGCGGGGATAGGGGAGGTGGCTACATCTACTTT
NA	NA	TRBV20-1	TRBJ1-1	CSAGRDDRQYTEAFF	TGCAGTGCCGGGAGAGACGACCGGCAGTACACTGAAGCTTTCTTT
NA	NA	TRBV7-2	TRBJ1-1	CASSPPGGADYGYFF	TGTGCCAGCAGCCCACCGGGAGGCGCTGACTATGGCTATTTCTTT
NA	TRBD1	TRBV9	TRBJ2-1	CASSPQTGGHEKQFF	TGTGCCAGCAGCCCCCAGACAGGGGGTCATGAAAAACAGTTCTTC
NA	NA	TRBV7-3	TRBJ1-6	CASSSGGTSGDTQLHF	TGTGCCAGCAGCTCTGGCGGGACCTCGGGTGATACACAGCTCCACTTT
NA	NA	TRBV5-4	TRBJ1-1	CASSLTSGLNTEAFF	TGTGCCAGCAGCTTAACTAGCGGACTGAACACTGAAGCTTTCTTT
once	NA	TRBV7-8	TRBJ2-5	CASSEYDTGVETQYF	TGTGCCAGCAGTGAATATGATACGGGGGTAGAGACCCAGTACTTC
NA	NA	TRBV25-1	TRBJ2-3	CASSLGAGTDTQYF	TGTGCCAGCAGTTTAGGAGCGGGCACAGATACGCAGTATTTT
NA	TRBD2	TRBV20-1	TRBJ2-5	CSASSTSGRAETQYF	TGCAGTGCTAGCTCGACTAGCGGGAGGGCAGAGACCCAGTACTTC
NA	TRBD1	TRBV19	TRBJ1-1	CASSNQGAPRTEAFF	TGTGCCAGTAGTAACCAGGGGGCCCCGCGGACTGAAGCTTTCTTT
NA	NA	TRBV11-3	TRBJ2-1	CASSAPGQRNEQFF	TGTGCCAGCAGCGCCCCGGGGCAGAGGAATGAGCAGTTCTTC
NA	NA	TRBV7-6	TRBJ2-3	CASSLASGRGTEYF	TGTGCCAGCAGCTTAGCGAGCGGGCGCGGTACGGAGTATTTT
NA	TRBD1	TRBV7-9	TRBJ1-2	CASSRTGTEIVFGYTF	TGTGCCAGCAGTCGCACCGGGACAGAAATAGTATTTGGCTACACCTTC
NA	NA	TRBV7-8	TRBJ2-5	CASSLASNPEKQFF	TGTGCCAGCAGCTTAGCATCCAATCCTGAAAAACAGTTTTTC
once	NA	TRBV7-3	TRBJ2-1	CASSSQANAVDHWFF	TGTGCCAGCTCAAGCCAGGCCAACGCCGTTGATCACTGGTTCTTC
many	NA	TRBV27	TRBJ2-5	CASSLAPGRTQYF	TGTGCCAGCAGTTTAGCCCCTGGGAGGACCCAGTACTTC
NA	NA	TRBV24-1	TRBJ2-1	CATSDRRGEGFFEQFF	TGTGCCACCAGTGATCGCAGGGGAGAAGGTTTCTTTGAGCAGTTCTTC
NA	NA	TRBV7-9	TRBJ2-3	CASSFQGSRDSEDF	TGTGCCAGCAGCTTTCAGGGAAGCCGCGATAGCGAGGATTTT
once	NA	TRBV7-8	TRBJ2-3	CASSPETEGQYF	TGTGCCAGCAGCCCCGAGACAGAGGGGCAGTATTTT
few	NA	TRBV2	TRBJ2-2	CASSVVRVTGELFF	TGTGCCAGCAGTGTCGTCCGAGTTACCGGGGAGCTGTTTTTT
NA	NA	TRBV20-1	TRBJ1-6	CSASAGQSNSPLHF	TGCAGTGCCAGCGCCGGACAGTCTAATTCACCCCTCCACTTT
NA	TRBD2	TRBV7-2	TRBJ2-1	CASSFHRRGGRDEQFF	TGTGCCAGCAGCTTTCATAGGCGCGGGGGGCGCGATGAGCAGTTCTTC
NA	NA	TRBV7-9	TRBJ1-1	CASSLHLRGEIDDFF	TGTGCCAGCAGCTTACATCTAAGAGGGGAGATTGATGATTTCTTT
NA	NA	TRBV15	TRBJ1-2	CATSRDVGGFYGYTF	TGTGCCACCAGCAGAGACGTTGGAGGATTCTATGGCTACACCTTC
NA	NA	TRBV2	TRBJ2-7	CASNARRSSYEQYF	TGTGCCAGCAATGCGAGGAGAAGCTCCTACGAGCAGTACTTC
few	NA	TRBV5-6	TRBJ1-2	CASSLERGYTF	TGTGCCAGCAGCTTGGAGAGGGGCTACACCTTC
NA	NA	TRBV7-6	TRBJ1-5	CASSLERVARGANHF	NA
NA	NA	TRBV7-9	TRBJ2-3	CASSLSDTQDFGPF	TGTGCCAGCAGCTTATCAGATACGCAGGATTTTGGCCCTTTT
NA	TRBD2	TRBV4-3	TRBJ2-1	CAFRFQRSGGSDEQFF	TGCGCCTTCCGCTTTCAAAGAAGCGGGGGGAGCGATGAGCAGTTCTTC
NA	NA	TRBV9	TRBJ2-1	CASSDGGIRGQTF	TGTGCCAGCAGTGATGGGGGGATCCGTGGCCAGACCTTC
few	NA	TRBV20-1	TRBJ1-1	CSARDGGSAFF	TGCAGTGCTAGAGATGGGGGGTCAGCTTTCTTT
NA	TRBD1	TRBV9	TRBJ2-5	CASSGGGQSTDTYF	TGTGCCAGCAGCGGAGGGGGACAGAGCACAGATACGTACTTC
many	NA	TRBV7-8	TRBJ1-5	CASSLAGGPDTQYQHF	TGTGCCAGCAGCTTAGCGGGAGGTCCCGATACGCAGTATCAGCATTTT
NA	NA	TRBV7-8	TRBJ1-2	CASSLAGGPGTKF	TGTGCCAGCAGCTTAGCGGGAGGACCTGGCACCAAGTTC
NA	NA	TRBV2	TRBJ1-1	CASSFVGGNTQAFF	TGTGCCAGCAGCTTCGTAGGGGGTAACACTCAGGCTTTTTTT
NA	TRBD1	TRBV20-1	TRBJ2-5	CSASDTGGTRETQYF	TGCAGTGCTAGCGATACAGGGGGGACCCGGGAGACCCAGTACTTC
few	TRBD1	TRBV11-3	TRBJ1-2	CASSNNRGLDYGYTF	TGTGCCAGCAGCAACAACAGGGGCTTGGACTATGGCTACACCTTC
NA	NA	TRBV7-3	TRBJ2-3	CASSLAGGPGMRCF	TGTGCCAGCAGCTTAGCGGGCGGTCCCGGTATGCGCTGTTTT